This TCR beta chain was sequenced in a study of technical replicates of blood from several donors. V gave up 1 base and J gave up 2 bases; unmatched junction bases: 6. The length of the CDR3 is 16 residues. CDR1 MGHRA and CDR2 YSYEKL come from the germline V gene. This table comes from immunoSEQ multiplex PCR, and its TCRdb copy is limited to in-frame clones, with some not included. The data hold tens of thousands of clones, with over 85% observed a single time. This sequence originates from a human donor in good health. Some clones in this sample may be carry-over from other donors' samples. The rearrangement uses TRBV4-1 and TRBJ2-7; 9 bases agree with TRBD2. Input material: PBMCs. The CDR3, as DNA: TGCGCCAGCAGCCAAGCTTTGGGACTAGCAGCCTACGAGCAGTACTTC. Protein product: CASSQALGLAAYEQYF.